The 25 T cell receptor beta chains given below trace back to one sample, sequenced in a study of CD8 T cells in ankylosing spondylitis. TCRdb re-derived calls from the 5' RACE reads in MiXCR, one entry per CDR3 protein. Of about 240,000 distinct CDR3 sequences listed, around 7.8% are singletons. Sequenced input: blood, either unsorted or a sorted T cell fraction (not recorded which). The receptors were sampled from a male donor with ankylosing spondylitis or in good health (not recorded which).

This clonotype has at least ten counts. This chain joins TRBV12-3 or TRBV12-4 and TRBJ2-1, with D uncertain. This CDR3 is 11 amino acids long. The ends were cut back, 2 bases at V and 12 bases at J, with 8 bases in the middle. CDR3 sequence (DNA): TGTGCCAGCAGTTTACGTTGGGGGCAGTTCTTC. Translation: CASSLRWGQFF.

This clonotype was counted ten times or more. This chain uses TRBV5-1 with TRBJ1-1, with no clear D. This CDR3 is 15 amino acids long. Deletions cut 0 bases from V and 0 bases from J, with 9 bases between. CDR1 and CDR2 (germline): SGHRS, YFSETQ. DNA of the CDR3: TGCGCCAGCAGCTTGGAACCGAACATGAACACTGAAGCTTTCTTT. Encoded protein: CASSLEPNMNTEAFF.

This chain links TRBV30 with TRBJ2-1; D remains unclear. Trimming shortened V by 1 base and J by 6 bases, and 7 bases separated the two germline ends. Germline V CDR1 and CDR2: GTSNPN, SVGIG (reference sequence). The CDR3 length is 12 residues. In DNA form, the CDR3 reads TGTGCCTGGAGTGGGCGGCCCAATGAGCAGTTCTTC. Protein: CAWSGRPNEQFF.

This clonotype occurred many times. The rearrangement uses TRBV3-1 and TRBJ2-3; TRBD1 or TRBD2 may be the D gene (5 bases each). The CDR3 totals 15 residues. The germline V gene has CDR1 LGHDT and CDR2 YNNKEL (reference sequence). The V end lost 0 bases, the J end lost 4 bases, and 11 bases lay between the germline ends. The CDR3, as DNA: TGTGCCAGCAGCCAAGATACGAGGGGAGCAGATACGCAGTATTTT. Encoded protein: CASSQDTRGADTQYF.

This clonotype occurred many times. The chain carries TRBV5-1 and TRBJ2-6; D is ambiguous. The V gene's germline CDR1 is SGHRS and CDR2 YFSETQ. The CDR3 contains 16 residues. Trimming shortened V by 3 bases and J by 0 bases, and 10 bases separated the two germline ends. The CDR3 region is CASSSGPSSGANVLTF. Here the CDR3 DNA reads TGCGCCAGCAGCTCAGGTCCCAGCTCTGGGGCCAACGTCCTGACTTTC.

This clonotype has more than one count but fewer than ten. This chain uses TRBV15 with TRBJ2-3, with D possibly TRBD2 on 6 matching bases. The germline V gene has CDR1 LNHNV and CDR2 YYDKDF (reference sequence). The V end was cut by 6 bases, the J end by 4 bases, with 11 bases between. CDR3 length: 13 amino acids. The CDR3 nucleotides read TGTGCCACCAGATCGGGAGCGGCAGATACGCAGTATTTT. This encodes CATRSGAADTQYF.

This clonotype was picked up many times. DNA for the CDR3: TGCAGTGCCGAAAGTATGACAGGAATCGGGGAGCTGTTTTTT. Residues: CSAESMTGIGELFF. This rearrangement joins TRBV20-1 to TRBJ2-2; a weak D match, TRBD1 (6 bases). V was pared by 6 bases and J by 7 bases, with 18 bases between. The CDR3 totals 14 residues. CDR1 is DFQATT, CDR2 SNEGSKA, per germline (reference sequence).

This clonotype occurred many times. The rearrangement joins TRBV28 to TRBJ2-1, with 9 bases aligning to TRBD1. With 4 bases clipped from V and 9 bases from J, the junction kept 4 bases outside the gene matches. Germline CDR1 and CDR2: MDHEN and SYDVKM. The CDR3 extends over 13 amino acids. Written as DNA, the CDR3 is TGTGCCAGCAGTTCATCGGACAGGGGTGAGCAGTTCTTC. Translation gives CASSSSDRGEQFF. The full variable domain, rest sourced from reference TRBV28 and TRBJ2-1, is DVKVTQSSRYLVKRTGEKVFLECVQDMDHENMFWYRQDPGLGLRLIYFSYDVKMKEKGDIPEGYSVSREKKERFSLILESASTNQTSMYLCASSSSDRGEQFFGPGTRLTVL.

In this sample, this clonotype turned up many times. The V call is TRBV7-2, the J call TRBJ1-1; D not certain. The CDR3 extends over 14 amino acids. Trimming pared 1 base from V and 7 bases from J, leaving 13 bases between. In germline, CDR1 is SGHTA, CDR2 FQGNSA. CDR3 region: CASSLGSRNFEAFF. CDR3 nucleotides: TGTGCCAGCAGCTTAGGGTCCAGGAACTTTGAAGCTTTCTTT.

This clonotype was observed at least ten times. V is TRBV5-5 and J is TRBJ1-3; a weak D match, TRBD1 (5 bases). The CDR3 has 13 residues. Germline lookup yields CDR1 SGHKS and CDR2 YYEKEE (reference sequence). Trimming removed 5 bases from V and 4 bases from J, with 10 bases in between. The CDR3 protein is CASSRDPGNTIYF. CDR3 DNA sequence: TGTGCCAGCAGTCGGGACCCGGGAAACACCATATATTTT.

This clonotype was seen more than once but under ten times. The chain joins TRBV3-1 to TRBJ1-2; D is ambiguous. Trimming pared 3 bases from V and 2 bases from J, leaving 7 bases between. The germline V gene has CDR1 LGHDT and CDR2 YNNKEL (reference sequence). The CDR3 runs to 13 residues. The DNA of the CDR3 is TGTGCCAGCAGCCAGTCCTCGAACTATGGCTACACCTTC. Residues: CASSQSSNYGYTF.

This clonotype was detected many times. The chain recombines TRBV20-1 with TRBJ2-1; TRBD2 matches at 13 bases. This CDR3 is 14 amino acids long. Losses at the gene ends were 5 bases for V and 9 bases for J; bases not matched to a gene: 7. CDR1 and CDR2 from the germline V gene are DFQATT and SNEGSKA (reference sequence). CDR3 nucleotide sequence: TGCAGTGCTGCCCGGACTAGCGGGAGTATTGAGCAGTTCTTC. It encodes CSAARTSGSIEQFF.

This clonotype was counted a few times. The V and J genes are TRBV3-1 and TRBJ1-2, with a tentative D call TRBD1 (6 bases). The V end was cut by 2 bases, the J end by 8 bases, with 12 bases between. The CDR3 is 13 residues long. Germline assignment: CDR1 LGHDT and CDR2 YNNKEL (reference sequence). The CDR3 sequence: CASSQMGAVGYTF. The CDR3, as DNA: TGTGCCAGCAGCCAAATGGGGGCGGTCGGCTACACCTTC.

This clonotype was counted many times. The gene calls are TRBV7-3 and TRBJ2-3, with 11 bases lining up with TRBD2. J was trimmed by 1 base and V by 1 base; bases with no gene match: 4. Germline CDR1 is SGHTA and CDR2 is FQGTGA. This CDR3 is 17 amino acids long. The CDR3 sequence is CASSLIGTSGRTDTQYF. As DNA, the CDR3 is TGTGCCAGCAGCTTAATTGGGACTAGCGGTCGCACAGATACGCAGTATTTT.

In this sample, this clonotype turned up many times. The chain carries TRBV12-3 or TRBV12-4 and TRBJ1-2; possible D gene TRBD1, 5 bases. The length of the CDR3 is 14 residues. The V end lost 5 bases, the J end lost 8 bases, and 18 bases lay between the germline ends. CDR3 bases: TGTGCCAGCAGTGTGAATACCGACAGCTGGGGCTACACCTTC. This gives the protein CASSVNTDSWGYTF.

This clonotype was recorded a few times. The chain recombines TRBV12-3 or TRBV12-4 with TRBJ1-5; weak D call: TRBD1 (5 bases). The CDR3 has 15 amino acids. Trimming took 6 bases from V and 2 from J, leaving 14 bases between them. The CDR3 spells CASSLVGLGNQPQHF. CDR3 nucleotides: TGTGCCAGCAGCTTGGTGGGGCTCGGCAATCAGCCCCAGCATTTT.

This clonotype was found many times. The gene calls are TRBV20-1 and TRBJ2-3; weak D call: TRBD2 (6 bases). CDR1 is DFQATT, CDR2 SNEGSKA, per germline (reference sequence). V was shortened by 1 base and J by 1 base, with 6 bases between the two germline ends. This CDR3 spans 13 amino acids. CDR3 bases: TGCAGTGCTAGAGCTAGCGGCACAGATACGCAGTATTTT. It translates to CSARASGTDTQYF.

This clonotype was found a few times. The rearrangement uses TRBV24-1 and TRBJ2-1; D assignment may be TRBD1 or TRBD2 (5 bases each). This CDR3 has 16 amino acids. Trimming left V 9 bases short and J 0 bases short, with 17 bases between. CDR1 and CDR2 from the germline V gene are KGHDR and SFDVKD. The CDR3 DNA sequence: TGTGCCACCGGCCCCGGGACGCATAGCTCCTACAATGAGCAGTTCTTC. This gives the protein CATGPGTHSSYNEQFF.

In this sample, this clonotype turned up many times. CDR3 in amino acids: CASRGAGELFF. Here the CDR3 DNA reads TGTGCCAGCAGGGGGGCCGGGGAGCTGTTTTTT. The V and J genes are TRBV12-3 or TRBV12-4 and TRBJ2-2; D possibly matches TRBD1 or TRBD2 (5 bases each). V was cut by 6 bases and J by 6 bases, with 5 bases left in between. The CDR3 runs to 11 residues.

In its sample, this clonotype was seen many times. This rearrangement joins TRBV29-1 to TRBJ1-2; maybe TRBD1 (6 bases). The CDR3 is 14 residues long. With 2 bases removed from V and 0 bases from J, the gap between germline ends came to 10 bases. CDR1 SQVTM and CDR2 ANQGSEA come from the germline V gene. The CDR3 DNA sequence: TGCAGCGTTGAATGGACAGATTCTAACTATGGCTACACCTTC. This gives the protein CSVEWTDSNYGYTF.

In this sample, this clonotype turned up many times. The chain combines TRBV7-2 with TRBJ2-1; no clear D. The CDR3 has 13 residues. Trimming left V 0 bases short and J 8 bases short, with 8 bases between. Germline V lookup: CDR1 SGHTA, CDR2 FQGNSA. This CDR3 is CASSLAPVDEQFF. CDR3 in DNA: TGTGCCAGCAGCTTAGCCCCGGTGGATGAGCAGTTCTTC.

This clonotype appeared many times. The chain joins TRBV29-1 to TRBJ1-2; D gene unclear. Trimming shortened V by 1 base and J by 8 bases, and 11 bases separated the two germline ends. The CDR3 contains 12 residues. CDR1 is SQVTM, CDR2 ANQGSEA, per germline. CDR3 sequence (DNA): TGCAGCGTTGAAGTTGGGGATTCGGGCTACACCTTC. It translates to CSVEVGDSGYTF.

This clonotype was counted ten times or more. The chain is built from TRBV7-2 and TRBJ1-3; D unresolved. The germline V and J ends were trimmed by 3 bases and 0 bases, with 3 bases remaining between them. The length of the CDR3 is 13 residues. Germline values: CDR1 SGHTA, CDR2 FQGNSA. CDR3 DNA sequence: TGTGCCAGCAGCTTCTACTCTGGAAACACCATATATTTT. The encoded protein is CASSFYSGNTIYF.

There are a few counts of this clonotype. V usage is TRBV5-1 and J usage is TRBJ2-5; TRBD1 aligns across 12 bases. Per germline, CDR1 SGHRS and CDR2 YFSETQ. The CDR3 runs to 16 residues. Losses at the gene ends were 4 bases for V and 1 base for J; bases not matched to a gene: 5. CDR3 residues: CASSPGQGAFQETQYF. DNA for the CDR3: TGCGCCAGCAGCCCGGGACAGGGGGCCTTCCAAGAGACCCAGTACTTC.

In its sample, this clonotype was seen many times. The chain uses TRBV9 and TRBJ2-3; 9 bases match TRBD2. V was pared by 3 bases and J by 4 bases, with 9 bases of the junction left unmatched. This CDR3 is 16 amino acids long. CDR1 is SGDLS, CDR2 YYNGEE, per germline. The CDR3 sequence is CASSASGGGAADTQYF. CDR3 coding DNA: TGTGCCAGCAGCGCCAGCGGCGGGGGGGCCGCAGATACGCAGTATTTT.